Listed here are 15 T cell receptor beta chains from one sample, sequenced in a study of siplizumab effects on memory and regulatory T cells. Repertoires were generated with immunoSEQ multiplex PCR, while TCRdb's copy carries only in-frame clones and drops some. Here the sample spans roughly 100,000 clones, 90% to 95% being singletons. Sample: CD4+ T cells sorted from blood. The source of these receptors is a human donor in good health.

The genes are TRBV5-4 and TRBJ2-1; 9 bases align to TRBD2. Germline-derived CDR1 and CDR2 are SGHNT and YYREEE (reference sequence). The V segment lost 1 base and the J segment 12 bases; nucleotides outside the gene matches: 11. The CDR3 has 15 amino acids. CDR3 nucleotide sequence: TGTGCCAGCAGCTTGTTCGGGACTAGCCGGGGAAGGCAGTTCTTC. Its protein product is CASSLFGTSRGRQFF. Full variable domain (missing parts from reference TRBV5-4 and TRBJ2-1): ETGVTQSPTHLIKTRGQQVTLRCSSQSGHNTVSWYQQALGQGPQFIFQYYREEENGRGNFPPRFSGLQFPNYSSELNVNALELDDSALYLCASSLFGTSRGRQFFGPGTRLTVL.

This chain uses TRBV10-3 with TRBJ1-3; D is uncertain. The germline gives CDR1 ENHRY, CDR2 SYGVKD. The CDR3 runs to 14 residues. V was shortened by 6 bases and J by 0 bases, with 9 bases between the two germline ends. This CDR3 reads CAIRQQSSGNTIYF. CDR3 bases: TGTGCCATCAGACAACAAAGCTCTGGAAACACCATATATTTT.

With regard to this clone: An end of the junction does not agree with germline; a read error may underlie this. The rearrangement joins TRBV30 to TRBJ1-2; the D is unclear. The CDR3 consists of 11 residues. Looked up from germline, CDR1 is GTSNPN and CDR2 is SVGIG (reference sequence). This CDR3 reads CAWGTPRSSSF. The CDR3 nucleotides read TGTGCCTGGGGCACCCCCCGGAGTTCCAGCTTC.

This chain uses TRBV4-1 with TRBJ2-5; 13 bases line up with TRBD2. This CDR3 is 15 amino acids long. Germline V gene data show CDR1 as MGHRA and CDR2 as YSYEKL. V was clipped by 0 bases and J by 9 bases; unmatched bases: 4. This chain's CDR3 is CASSQELAGGSAQYF. The CDR3 region has the DNA TGCGCCAGCAGCCAAGAACTAGCGGGGGGGTCGGCCCAGTACTTC.

The chain combines TRBV5-1 with TRBJ2-1; D possibly corresponds to TRBD2 (5 bases). Germline CDR1 is SGHRS and CDR2 is YFSETQ. Trimming removed 0 bases from V and 7 bases from J, with 14 bases in between. The length of the CDR3 is 15 residues. CDR3 region: CASSLVFAGKNEQFF. The CDR3 DNA follows: TGCGCCAGCAGCTTGGTATTCGCGGGCAAGAATGAGCAGTTCTTC.

This chain joins TRBV14 and TRBJ2-7, with 9 bases identical to TRBD2. Germline CDR1 reads SGHDN; CDR2 reads FVKESK. The trim removed 2 bases at V and 6 bases at J, leaving 5 bases unmatched. This CDR3 spans 14 amino acids. The CDR3 loop reads CASSQKAGGSEQYF. For the CDR3, the DNA is TGTGCCAGCAGCCAAAAGGCGGGGGGGTCCGAGCAGTACTTC.

The chain has TRBV4-1 and TRBJ2-5; D not certain. The CDR3 is made up of 12 amino acids. The V gene's germline CDR1 is MGHRA and CDR2 YSYEKL. With 3 bases removed from V and 4 bases from J, the gap between germline ends came to 6 bases. This CDR3 is CASSQVRETQYF. In nucleotides, the CDR3 is TGCGCCAGCAGCCAGGTCAGAGAGACCCAGTACTTC.

The CDR3 sequence is CASSPSGDEQYF. The DNA for the CDR3 is TGTGCCAGCTCCCCCAGTGGGGACGAGCAGTACTTC. The chain has TRBV18 and TRBJ2-7, with D hard to call. V was shortened by 6 bases and J by 5 bases, with 11 bases between the two germline ends. The germline gives CDR1 KGHSH, CDR2 LQKENI. This CDR3 region has 12 residues.

The chain carries TRBV7-8 and TRBJ2-7; D unclear. The CDR3 totals 13 residues. Germline values: CDR1 SGHVS, CDR2 FQNEAQ. Trimming pared 5 bases from V and 7 bases from J, leaving 15 bases between. The CDR3 DNA is TGTGCCAGCAGCCGGACGGAGCGTTGGGAGCAGTACTTC. It specifies CASSRTERWEQYF.

The chain uses TRBV7-9 and TRBJ2-2; the D is unclear. The CDR3 contains 12 residues. The V and J ends lost 5 bases and 11 bases respectively, with 12 bases between them. The germline V gene has CDR1 SEHNR and CDR2 FQNEAQ (reference sequence). The CDR3 sequence: CASSISVGELFF. CDR3 DNA sequence: TGTGCCAGCAGCATAAGCGTCGGCGAGCTGTTTTTT.

J is TRBJ1-1 and V is TRBV11-3; maybe TRBD1 (6 bases). CDR3 length: 15 residues. Per germline, CDR1 SGHNT and CDR2 YENEEA. With 0 bases removed from V and 3 bases from J, the gap between germline ends came to 11 bases. CDR3 in amino acids: CASSLDAGADTEAFF. CDR3 bases: TGTGCCAGCAGCTTAGACGCAGGGGCGGACACTGAAGCTTTCTTT. Complete variable domain (other parts from reference TRBV11-3 and TRBJ1-1): EAGVVQSPRYKIIEKKQPVAFWCNPISGHNTLYWYLQNLGQGPELLIRYENEEAVDDSQLPKDRFSAERLKGVDSTLKIQPAELGDSAVYLCASSLDAGADTEAFFGQGTRLTVV.

The chain uses TRBV4-1 and TRBJ1-6; perhaps TRBD1 as D (5 bases). Germline CDR1 reads MGHRA; CDR2 reads YSYEKL. This CDR3 spans 18 amino acids. V gave up 3 bases and J gave up 5 bases, with 20 bases separating them. Written as DNA, the CDR3 is TGCGCCAGCAGCCAGAGGGGCTTGCTGTCCACCAATAATTCACCCCTCCACTTT. It codes for CASSQRGLLSTNNSPLHF.

This clone was recorded only once. V is TRBV7-2 and J is TRBJ2-5; D may be TRBD1 (6 bases). The germline V gene has CDR1 SGHTA and CDR2 FQGNSA. V lost 4 bases and J 1 base, leaving 16 bases between the germline ends. The CDR3 is 16 residues long. CDR3 nucleotide sequence: TGTGCCAGCAGCTCGACCAGCACAGGGCCCCAAGAGACCCAGTACTTC. Its translation: CASSSTSTGPQETQYF.

The V gene is TRBV27, the J gene TRBJ2-7; D is possibly TRBD1 (6 bases). Trimming stripped 4 bases from V and 3 bases from J, with 10 bases between. Germline V CDR1 and CDR2: MNHEY, SMNVEV (reference sequence). The CDR3 is 13 amino acids. The CDR3 bases are TGTGCCAGCAGTTCGGACAGATACTACGAGCAGTACTTC. Translating gives CASSSDRYYEQYF.

This sequence joins TRBV12-5 and TRBJ2-5, with no clear D. V lost 0 bases, J lost 5 bases, and 13 bases lay in between. The CDR3 spans 15 residues. CDR1 is LGHNT and CDR2 is FRNRAP in the germline V gene. DNA for the CDR3: TGTGCTAGTGGTTTGGTACACGGACGTCCCGAGACCCAGTACTTC. Translating gives CASGLVHGRPETQYF. Variable domain in full (rest from reference TRBV12-5 and TRBJ2-5): DARVTQTPRHKVTEMGQEVTMRCQPILGHNTVFWYRQTMMQGLELLAYFRNRAPLDDSGMPKDRFSAEMPDATLATLKIQPSEPRDSAVYFCASGLVHGRPETQYFGPGTRLLVL.